A single sample is the source of the 15 T cell receptor beta chains below, sequenced in a study of shared clonotypes between healthy human individuals. The assay was immunoSEQ multiplex PCR, and TCRdb's table has in-frame clones only and misses some. The sample yields millions of clones, approximately 90% seen once. The sample comprised naive CD4+ T cells sorted from blood. Subset specified: CD45RA+ positively selected. Receptors were obtained from a man aged 18 to 30 in good health.

The chain employs TRBV5-6 and TRBJ1-2, with TRBD1 matching over 8 bases. CDR3 length: 14 residues. The trim removed 4 bases at V and 7 bases at J, leaving 9 bases unmatched. Germline CDR1 reads SGHDT; CDR2 reads YYEEEE. The CDR3 loop reads CASSAGTGDRGYTF. The CDR3 bases are TGTGCCAGCAGCGCCGGGACAGGCGATCGTGGCTACACCTTC.

With regard to this clone: The same CDR3 can be traced to other DNA sequences in this sample. V gene TRBV5-1 combines with J gene TRBJ1-2; TRBD1 matches at 12 bases. V dropped 4 bases and J dropped 5; count of bases not matched to a gene: 3. Germline V gives CDR1 SGHRS, CDR2 YFSETQ. This CDR3 region has 14 residues. CDR3 sequence: CASSQGQGAYGYTF. The DNA for the CDR3 is TGCGCCAGCAGCCAGGGACAGGGGGCATATGGCTACACCTTC.

The V call is TRBV4-1, the J call TRBJ1-4; TRBD1 agrees at 11 bases. The CDR3 covers 19 residues. Germline assignment: CDR1 MGHRA and CDR2 YSYEKL. V was pared by 5 bases and J by 8 bases, with 19 bases of the junction left unmatched. The CDR3 coding sequence is TGCGCCAGCAGCATGTCATCCCCGGACAGGGGGCGATGGGACGAAAAACTGTTTTTT. This encodes CASSMSSPDRGRWDEKLFF.

This chain links TRBV9 with TRBJ2-6; no definite D call. The CDR3 has 12 amino acids. The ends were cut back, 6 bases at V and 2 bases at J, with 3 bases in the middle. CDR1 and CDR2 from the germline V gene are SGDLS and YYNGEE. This chain's CDR3 is CASNTGANVLTF. CDR3 sequence (DNA): TGTGCCAGCAACACTGGGGCCAACGTCCTGACTTTC.

The V gene is TRBV7-2, the J gene TRBJ2-7, with TRBD1 matching 7 bases. Per the germline V gene, CDR1 is SGHTA and CDR2 is FQGNSA. This CDR3 has 13 residues. V lost 5 bases and J lost 6; bases outside the gene matches: 7. CDR3 DNA sequence: TGTGCCAGCAGCACGACAGGGTCCGGCGAGCAGTACTTC. It codes for CASSTTGSGEQYF.

With respect to this clone: Other DNA sequences within the sample encode an identical CDR3. The chain combines TRBV19 with TRBJ2-7; D may be TRBD1 or TRBD2 (5 bases each). The CDR3 is made up of 15 amino acids. Looked up from germline, CDR1 is LNHDA and CDR2 is SQIVND (reference sequence). The ends were cut back, 3 bases at V and 2 bases at J, with 14 bases in the middle. As DNA, the CDR3 is TGTGCCAGTAGTATGGGGCTAGCAGGGACCTACGAGCAGTACTTC. Amino acids: CASSMGLAGTYEQYF.

As concerns this clone: Other DNA sequences in this specimen translate into the identical CDR3. The rearrangement links TRBV2 to TRBJ1-2; D call uncertain. This CDR3 is built from 11 residues. V shed 7 bases and J shed 4 bases, with 7 bases lying between them. Germline V lookup: CDR1 SNHLY, CDR2 FYNNEI. CDR3 bases: TGTGCCAGCACCCAGGTCTATGGCTACACCTTC. Translation: CASTQVYGYTF. Variable domain in full (rest from reference TRBV2 and TRBJ1-2): EPEVTQTPSHQVTQMGQEVILRCVPISNHLYFYWYRQILGQKVEFLVSFYNNEISEKSEIFDDQFSVERPDGSNFTLKIRSTKLEDSAMYFCASTQVYGYTFGSGTRLTVV.

This chain uses TRBV5-1 with TRBJ1-1; perhaps TRBD1 as D (6 bases). Germline loops: CDR1 SGHRS, CDR2 YFSETQ. The CDR3 runs 15 residues. Trimming shortened V by 3 bases and J by 5 bases, and 17 bases separated the two germline ends. The CDR3 region is CASSSRHQGHTEAFF. As DNA, the CDR3 is TGCGCCAGCAGCTCGCGCCATCAGGGGCATACTGAAGCTTTCTTT.

The V call is TRBV5-1, the J call TRBJ2-1; D is possibly TRBD2 (5 bases). V was pared by 1 base and J by 3 bases, with 11 bases between. The CDR3 is made up of 15 amino acids. The germline V gene encodes CDR1 SGHRS and CDR2 YFSETQ. The CDR3 nucleotides read TGCGCCAGCAGCTTGAACAGCGGAAACTACAATGAGCAGTTCTTC. Amino acids: CASSLNSGNYNEQFF.

J is TRBJ2-1 and V is TRBV28; no definite D call. Looked up from germline, CDR1 is MDHEN and CDR2 is SYDVKM. V lost 1 base, J lost 0 bases, and 7 bases lay in between. This CDR3 contains 15 residues. CDR3 region: CASSLLGPSYNEQFF. CDR3 DNA: TGTGCCAGCAGTTTATTAGGACCCTCCTACAATGAGCAGTTCTTC.

With regard to this clone: Other DNA sequences from this sample encode an identical CDR3 as well. The chain carries TRBV6-5 and TRBJ1-5; D unresolved. CDR3 length equals 13 residues. Trimming stripped 2 bases from V and 7 bases from J, with 9 bases between. Germline V gene lookup returns CDR1 MNHEY and CDR2 SVGAGI. CDR3: CASSYLRGQPQHF. In DNA form, the CDR3 reads TGTGCCAGCAGTTACCTGCGGGGACAGCCCCAGCATTTT.

The J gene is TRBJ2-4, the V gene TRBV6-5, with TRBD1 matching over 9 bases. Germline CDR1 and CDR2: MNHEY and SVGAGI. V lost 6 bases, J lost 7 bases, and 7 bases stayed unmatched. The CDR3 is 14 residues long. The CDR3 sequence: CASRNPGQGNIQYF. DNA of the CDR3: TGTGCCAGCAGAAACCCCGGACAGGGGAACATTCAGTACTTC.

In nucleotides, the CDR3 is TGTGCCAGCAGTGGGGCAGGTGGGTCCTTGGCGTCTACCTACAATGAGCAGTTCTTC. Its protein is CASSGAGGSLASTYNEQFF. This sequence joins TRBV6-1 and TRBJ2-1; D is ambiguous. V dropped 4 bases and J dropped 2 bases, with 24 bases sitting between them. This CDR3 contains 19 residues. In germline, CDR1 is MNHNS, CDR2 SASEGT.

This chain joins TRBV10-1 and TRBJ2-7, with 10 positions matching TRBD1. Per germline, CDR1 WNHNN and CDR2 SYGVQD (reference sequence). The CDR3 length is 17 residues. After removal of 2 bases from V and 6 bases from J, the junction contained 13 bases not matched to a gene. CDR3 region: CASSEPFLNWTGGEQYF. The DNA for the CDR3 is TGCGCCAGCAGTGAGCCCTTCCTTAACTGGACAGGGGGCGAGCAGTACTTC.

The chain employs TRBV21-1 and TRBJ2-1; the table's D call, TRBD2, has no DNA check behind it. TRBV21-1 is a pseudogene. This CDR3 comprises 16 residues. The CDR3 protein is CASSKEGSGSYNEQFF. CDR3 DNA: TGTGCCAGCAGCAAAGAGGGTAGCGGGTCCTACAATGAGCAGTTCTTC.